This record covers a single TCR beta chain. A read error may explain this, as a much larger clone is one base away. The sample comes from a study of Graves' ophthalmopathy and Graves' hyperthyroidism. TCR beta CDR3 regions were amplified from RNA transcripts. Second-round multiplex PCR followed a first-round RT-PCR using HTBI primers. TCRdb reanalysed the multiplex PCR reads using MiXCR and keeps one entry per CDR3 protein. The repertoire consists of almost 750,000 distinct CDR3 sequences, with around 40% occurring once and the leading ten covering roughly 46%. This sequence originates from an adult man with Graves' ophthalmopathy. The sample was peripheral blood.

The CDR3 nucleotides read TGCGCCGGCAGTGAAGGCACTCCGGGCTACACCTTC. Translating it yields CAGSEGTPGYTF. This chain connects TRBV10-2 to TRBJ1-2, with D uncertain. This CDR3 region has 12 residues. Looked up from germline, CDR1 is WSHSY and CDR2 is SAAADI.